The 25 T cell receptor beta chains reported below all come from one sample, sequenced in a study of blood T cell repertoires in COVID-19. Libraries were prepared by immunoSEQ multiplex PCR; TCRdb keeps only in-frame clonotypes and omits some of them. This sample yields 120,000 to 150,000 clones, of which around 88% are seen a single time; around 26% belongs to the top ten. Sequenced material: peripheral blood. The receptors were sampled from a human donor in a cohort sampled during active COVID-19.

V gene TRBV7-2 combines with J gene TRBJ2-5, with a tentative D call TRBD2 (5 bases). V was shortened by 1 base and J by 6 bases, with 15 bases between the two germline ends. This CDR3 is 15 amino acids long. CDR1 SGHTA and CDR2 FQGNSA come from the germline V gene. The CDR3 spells CASSLVLAPGQTQYF. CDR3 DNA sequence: TGTGCCAGCAGCTTAGTGCTAGCCCCAGGCCAGACCCAGTACTTC.

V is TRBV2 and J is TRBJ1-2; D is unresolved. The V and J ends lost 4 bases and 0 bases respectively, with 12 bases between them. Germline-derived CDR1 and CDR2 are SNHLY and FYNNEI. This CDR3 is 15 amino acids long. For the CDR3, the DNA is TGTGCCAGCAGTGGACACACGGACTCTAACTATGGCTACACCTTC. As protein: CASSGHTDSNYGYTF.

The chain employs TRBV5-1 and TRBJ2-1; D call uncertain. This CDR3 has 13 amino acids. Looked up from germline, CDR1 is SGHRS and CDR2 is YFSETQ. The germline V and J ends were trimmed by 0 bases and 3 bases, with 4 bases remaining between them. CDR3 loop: CASSLDGYNEQFF. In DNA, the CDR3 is TGCGCCAGCAGCTTGGACGGCTACAATGAGCAGTTCTTC.

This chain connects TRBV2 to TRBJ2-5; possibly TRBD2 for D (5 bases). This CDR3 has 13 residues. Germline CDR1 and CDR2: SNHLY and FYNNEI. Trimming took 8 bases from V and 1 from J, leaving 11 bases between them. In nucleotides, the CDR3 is TGTGCCAGCGGGAGACTTATCCAAGAGACCCAGTACTTC. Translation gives CASGRLIQETQYF.

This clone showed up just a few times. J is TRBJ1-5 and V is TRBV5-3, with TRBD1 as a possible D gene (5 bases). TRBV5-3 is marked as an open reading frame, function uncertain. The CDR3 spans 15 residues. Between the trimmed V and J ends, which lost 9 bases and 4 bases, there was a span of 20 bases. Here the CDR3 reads CATLGGGSKNQPQHF. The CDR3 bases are TGTGCCACCCTGGGGGGTGGGAGCAAAAATCAGCCCCAGCATTTT.

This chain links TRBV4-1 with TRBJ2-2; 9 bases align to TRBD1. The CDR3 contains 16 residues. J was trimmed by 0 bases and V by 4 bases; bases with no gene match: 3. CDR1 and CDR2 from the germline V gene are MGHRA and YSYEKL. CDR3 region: CASSPRTGANTGELFF. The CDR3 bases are TGCGCCAGCAGCCCAAGGACAGGGGCGAACACCGGGGAGCTGTTTTTT.

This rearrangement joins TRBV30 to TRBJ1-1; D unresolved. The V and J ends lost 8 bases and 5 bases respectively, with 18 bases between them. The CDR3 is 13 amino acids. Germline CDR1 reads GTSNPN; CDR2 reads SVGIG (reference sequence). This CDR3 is CATAVGEWTEAFF. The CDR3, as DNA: TGTGCCACTGCTGTCGGGGAGTGGACTGAAGCTTTCTTT.

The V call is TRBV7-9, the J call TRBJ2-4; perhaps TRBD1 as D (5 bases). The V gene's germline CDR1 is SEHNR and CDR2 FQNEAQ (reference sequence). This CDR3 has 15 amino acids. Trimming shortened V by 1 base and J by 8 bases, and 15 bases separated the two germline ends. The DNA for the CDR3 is TGTGCCAGCAGCTTAGGGGGCAGGCCCATGGACATTCAGTACTTC. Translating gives CASSLGGRPMDIQYF.

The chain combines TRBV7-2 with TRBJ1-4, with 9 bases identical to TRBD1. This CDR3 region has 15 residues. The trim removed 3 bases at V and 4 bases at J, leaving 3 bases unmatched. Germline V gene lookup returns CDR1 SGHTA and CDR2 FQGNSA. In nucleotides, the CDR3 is TGTGCCAGCAGCTTGTACAGGGGGCTTAATGAAAAACTGTTTTTT. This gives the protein CASSLYRGLNEKLFF. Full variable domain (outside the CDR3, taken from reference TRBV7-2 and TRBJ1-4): GAGVSQSPSNKVTEKGKDVELRCDPISGHTALYWYRQSLGQGLEFLIYFQGNSAPDKSGLPSDRFSAERTGGSVSTLTIQRTQQEDSAVYLCASSLYRGLNEKLFFGSGTQLSVL.

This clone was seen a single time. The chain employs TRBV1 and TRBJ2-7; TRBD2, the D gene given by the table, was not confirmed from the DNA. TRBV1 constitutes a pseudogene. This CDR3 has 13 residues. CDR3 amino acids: CTSKQTSGYEQYF. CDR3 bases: TGCACCAGCAAACAGACTAGCGGGTACGAGCAGTACTTC.

The CDR3: CASSFQMVPNTEAFF. The DNA for the CDR3 is TGTGCCAGCAGCTTTCAGATGGTTCCGAACACTGAAGCTTTCTTT. The chain employs TRBV5-6 and TRBJ1-1; D remains unclear. With 2 bases removed from V and 1 base from J, the gap between germline ends came to 12 bases. The CDR3 runs 15 residues. In germline, CDR1 is SGHDT, CDR2 YYEEEE.

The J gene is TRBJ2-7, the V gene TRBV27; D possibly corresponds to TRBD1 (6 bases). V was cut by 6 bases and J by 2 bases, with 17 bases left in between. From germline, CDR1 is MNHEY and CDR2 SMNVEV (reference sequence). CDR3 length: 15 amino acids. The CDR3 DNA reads TGTGCCAGCAGATCGATCCTGGCAGGGGCCTACGAGCAGTACTTC. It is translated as CASRSILAGAYEQYF.

Here the CDR3 DNA reads TGTGCCAGCAGCTTAGTCGGGGGGAAAGAGACCCAGTACTTC. It yields the protein CASSLVGGKETQYF. V and J are TRBV7-9 and TRBJ2-5; 7 bases are a match to TRBD2. This CDR3 contains 14 residues. Trimming removed 1 base from V and 3 bases from J; junction bases left unmatched: 2. CDR1 and CDR2 (germline): SEHNR, FQNEAQ (reference sequence).

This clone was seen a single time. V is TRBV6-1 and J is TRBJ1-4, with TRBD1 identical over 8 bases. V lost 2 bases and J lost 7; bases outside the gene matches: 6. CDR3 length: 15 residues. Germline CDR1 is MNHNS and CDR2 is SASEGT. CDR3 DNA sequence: TGTGCCAGCAGTGAATCCCAGGGGGCGGGTGAAAAACTGTTTTTT. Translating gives CASSESQGAGEKLFF.

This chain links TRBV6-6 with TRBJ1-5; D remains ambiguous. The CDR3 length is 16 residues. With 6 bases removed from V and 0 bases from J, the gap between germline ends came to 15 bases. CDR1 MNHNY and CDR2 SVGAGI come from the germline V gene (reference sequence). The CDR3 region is CASRPPSSGSNQPQHF. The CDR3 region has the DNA TGTGCCAGCAGACCCCCTTCGTCGGGTAGCAATCAGCCCCAGCATTTT.

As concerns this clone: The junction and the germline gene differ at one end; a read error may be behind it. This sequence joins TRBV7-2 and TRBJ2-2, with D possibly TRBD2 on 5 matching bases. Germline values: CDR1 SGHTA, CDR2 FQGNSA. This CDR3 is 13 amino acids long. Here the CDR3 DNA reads TGTGCCAGCAGCCCCGGGAACCCCGGGGAGCTGTTTTTT. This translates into CASSPGNPGELFF. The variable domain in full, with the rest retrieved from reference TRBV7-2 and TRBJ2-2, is GAGVSQSPSNKVTEKGKDVELRCDPISGHTALYWYRQSLGQGLEFLIYFQGNSAPDKSGLPSDRFSAERTGGSVSTLTIQRTQQEDSAVYLCASSPGNPGELFFGEGSRLTVL.

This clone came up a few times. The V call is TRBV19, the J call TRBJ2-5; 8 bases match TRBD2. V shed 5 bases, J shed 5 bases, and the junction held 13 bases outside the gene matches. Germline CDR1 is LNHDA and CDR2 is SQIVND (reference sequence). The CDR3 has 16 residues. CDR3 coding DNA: TGTGCCAGTAGTCTCGGGAGGGGGATCCGAGCGGAGACCCAGTACTTC. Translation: CASSLGRGIRAETQYF.

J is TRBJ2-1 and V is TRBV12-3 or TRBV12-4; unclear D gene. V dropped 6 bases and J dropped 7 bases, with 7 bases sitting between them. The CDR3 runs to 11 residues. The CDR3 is CASREENEQFF. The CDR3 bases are TGTGCCAGCAGAGAGGAGAATGAGCAGTTCTTC.

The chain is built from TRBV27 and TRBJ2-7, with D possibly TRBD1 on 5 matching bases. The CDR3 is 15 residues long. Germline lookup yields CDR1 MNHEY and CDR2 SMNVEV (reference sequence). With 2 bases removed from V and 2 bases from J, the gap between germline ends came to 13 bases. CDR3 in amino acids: CASSLKSGKTYEQYF. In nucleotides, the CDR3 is TGTGCCAGCAGTTTAAAGTCAGGGAAAACCTACGAGCAGTACTTC.

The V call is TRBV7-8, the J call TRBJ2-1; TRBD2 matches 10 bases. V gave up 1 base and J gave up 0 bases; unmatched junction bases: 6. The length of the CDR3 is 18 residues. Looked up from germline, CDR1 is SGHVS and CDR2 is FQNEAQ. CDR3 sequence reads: CASSLVAGGPSSYNEQFF. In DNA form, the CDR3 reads TGTGCCAGCAGCTTAGTAGCGGGGGGCCCTAGCTCCTACAATGAGCAGTTCTTC.

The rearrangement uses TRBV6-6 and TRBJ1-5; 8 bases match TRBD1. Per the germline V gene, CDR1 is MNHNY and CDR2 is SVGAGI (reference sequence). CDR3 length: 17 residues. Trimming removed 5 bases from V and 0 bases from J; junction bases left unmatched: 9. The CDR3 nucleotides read TGTGCCAGCAGTCGGGGGACAGGAAGTTATAGCAATCAGCCCCAGCATTTT. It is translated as CASSRGTGSYSNQPQHF.

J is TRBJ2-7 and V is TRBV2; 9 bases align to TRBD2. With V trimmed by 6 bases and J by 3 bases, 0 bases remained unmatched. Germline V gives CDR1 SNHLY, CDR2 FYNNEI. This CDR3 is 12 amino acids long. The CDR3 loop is CASRTSGYEQYF. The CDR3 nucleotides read TGTGCCAGCAGGACTAGCGGCTACGAGCAGTACTTC.

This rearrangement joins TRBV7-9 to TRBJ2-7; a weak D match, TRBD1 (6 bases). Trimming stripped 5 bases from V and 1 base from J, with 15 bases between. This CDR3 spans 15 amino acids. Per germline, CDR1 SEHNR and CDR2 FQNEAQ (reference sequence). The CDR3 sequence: CASSQPGAESYEQYF. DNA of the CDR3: TGTGCCAGCAGCCAACCAGGGGCAGAGTCCTACGAGCAGTACTTC.

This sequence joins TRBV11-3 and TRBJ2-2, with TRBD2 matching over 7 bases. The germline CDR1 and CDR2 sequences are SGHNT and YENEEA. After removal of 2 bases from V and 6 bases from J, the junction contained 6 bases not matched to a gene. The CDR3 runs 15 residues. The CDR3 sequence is CASSLNGAGAGELFF. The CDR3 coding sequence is TGTGCCAGCAGCTTAAACGGTGCGGGGGCCGGGGAGCTGTTTTTT.

The CDR3 region is CATSTGGFGYTF. CDR3 nucleotide sequence: TGTGCCACCAGTACAGGGGGCTTTGGCTACACCTTC. The V call is TRBV24-1, the J call TRBJ1-2, with TRBD1 matching over 9 bases. CDR1 and CDR2 from the germline V gene are KGHDR and SFDVKD. With V trimmed by 6 bases and J by 7 bases, 2 bases remained unmatched. The CDR3 has 12 residues.